This T cell receptor (beta chain) was sequenced during a study of shared clonotypes between healthy human individuals. In the study overall: CD8 memory received one plate per donor, CD8 naive two, CD4 memory three and CD4 naive three. Study-wide findings and caveats: What naive subsets generally showed was a larger estimated richness than memory subsets showed. Sequencing depth was expected to affect clonotype sharing among donors. Shared clonotypes across all four donors exceeded non-shared ones in generation probability.

The trim removed 6 bases at V and 3 bases at J, leaving 10 bases unmatched. The CDR3 sequence is 16 residues long. Germline V gene lookup returns CDR1 ENHRY and CDR2 SYGVKD. In the case of this clone: Its antigen is currently unknown.

TCRdb's copy holds only in-frame clones and misses some; the assay was immunoSEQ multiplex PCR. The sample comprises about 980,000 clones, approximately 80% of which are singletons, and over 1.3% rests with the top ten. Sequences were obtained from memory CD4+ T cells sorted from blood. The subset is: CD45RA-negative fraction. The chain links TRBV10-3 to TRBJ2-1; 8 positions agree with TRBD2. The source of this sequence is a man in his late teens or twenties in good health. The CDR3 DNA is TGTGCCATCAGGGACCCAGCGGGAGAGATCTACAATGAGCAGTTCTTC. It translates to CAIRDPAGEIYNEQFF.